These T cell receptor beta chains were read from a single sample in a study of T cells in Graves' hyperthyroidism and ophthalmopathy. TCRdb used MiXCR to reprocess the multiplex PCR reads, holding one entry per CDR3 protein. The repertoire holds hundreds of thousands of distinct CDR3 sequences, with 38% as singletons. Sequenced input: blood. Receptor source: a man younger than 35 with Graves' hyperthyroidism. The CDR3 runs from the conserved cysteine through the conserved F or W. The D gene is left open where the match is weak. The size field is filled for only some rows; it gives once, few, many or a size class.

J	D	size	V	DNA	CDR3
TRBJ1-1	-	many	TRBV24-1	TGTGCCACCCGCCGCGGGCGGAACACTGAAGCTTTCTTT	CATRRGRNTEAFF
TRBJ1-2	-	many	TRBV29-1	TGCAGTGCCGGGGGAGGCGGCTACACCTTC	CSAGGGGYTF
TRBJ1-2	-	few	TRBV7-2	TGTGCCAGCAGCTCCCATCCGGACCTCACGCCCTATGGCTACACCTTC	CASSSHPDLTPYGYTF
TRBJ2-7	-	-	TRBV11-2	TGTGCCAGCAGCTTAGGATGGGGGCGGCCAGGGGACGAGCAGTACTTC	CASSLGWGRPGDEQYF
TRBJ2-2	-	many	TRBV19	TGTGCCAGTAGGGACGGGGAGCTGTTTTTT	CASRDGELFF
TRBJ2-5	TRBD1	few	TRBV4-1	TGCGCCAGCAGCCGAGGACAGGGAATGGAGACCCAGTACTTC	CASSRGQGMETQYF
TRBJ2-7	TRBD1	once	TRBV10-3	TGTGCCATCAGTGGGCTACAGGGGGCCTACGAGCAGTACTTC	CAISGLQGAYEQYF
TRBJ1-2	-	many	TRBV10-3	TGTGCCATCAGCAGGGCTGAGGGTGGCTACACCTTC	CAISRAEGGYTF
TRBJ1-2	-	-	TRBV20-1	TGCAGTGCCCCGCCGACCGGGTCCTATGGCTACACCTTC	CSAPPTGSYGYTF
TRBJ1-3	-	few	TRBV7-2	TGTGCCAGCAGCTTAGCCGGGACTCAACCCTCTGGAAACACCATATATTTT	CASSLAGTQPSGNTIYF
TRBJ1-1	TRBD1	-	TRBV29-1	TGCAGCGCCGACAGGGAGGGGTTGGATGAAGCTTTCTTT	CSADREGLDEAFF
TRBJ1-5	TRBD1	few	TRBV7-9	TGTGCCAGCAGTTATGGACAGGCCCAGCCCCAGCATTTT	CASSYGQAQPQHF
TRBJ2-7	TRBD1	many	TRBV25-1	TGTGCCAGCAGTGACATCAGGGGGTCCCCTTACGAGCAGTACTTC	CASSDIRGSPYEQYF
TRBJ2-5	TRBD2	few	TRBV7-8	TGTGCCAGCAGCTTGGCCCGGCGGGAGGCCCAGTACTTC	CASSLARREAQYF
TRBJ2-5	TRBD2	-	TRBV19	TGTGCCAGTAGTACGAGGACTAGCGGAGACCAAGAGACCCAGTACTTC	CASSTRTSGDQETQYF
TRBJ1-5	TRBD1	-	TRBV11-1	TGTGCTAGGGGGCCGGGACAGGGCAATCAGCCCCAGCATTTT	CARGPGQGNQPQHF
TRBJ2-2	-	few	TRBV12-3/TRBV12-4	TGTGCCAGCAGCCAACGCCGGGATGGGGAGCTGTTTTTT	CASSQRRDGELFF
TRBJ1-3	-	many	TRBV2	TGTGCCAGCAGTGCGAACAGGGGAAACACCATATATTTT	CASSANRGNTIYF
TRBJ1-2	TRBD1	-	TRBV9	TGTGCCAGCAGCGCCCGGACAGGGTGGGGTGGCTACACCTTC	CASSARTGWGGYTF
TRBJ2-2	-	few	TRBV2	TGTGCCAGCGCCGGACGGGGGCAGAACGGGGAGCTGTTTTTT	CASAGRGQNGELFF
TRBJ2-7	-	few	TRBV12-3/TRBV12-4	TGTGCCAGCAGTTTAAAGTACGAGCAGTACTTC	CASSLKYEQYF
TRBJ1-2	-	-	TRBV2	TGTGCCAGCTTGTGGGATGGCTACACCTTC	CASLWDGYTF
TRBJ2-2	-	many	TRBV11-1	TGTGCCAGCAGCTTAGCGACAGGGAACACCGGGGAGCTGTTTTTT	CASSLATGNTGELFF
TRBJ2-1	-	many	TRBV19	TGTGCCAGTAGTATAAGCGATGAGCAGTTCTTC	CASSISDEQFF
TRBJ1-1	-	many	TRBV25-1	TGTGCCAGCGAGCCCGGTACGTCGAACACTGAAGCTTTCTTT	CASEPGTSNTEAFF
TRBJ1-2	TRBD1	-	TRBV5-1	TGCGCCAGCGGGGTGACAGGGGGTCCCGGTGGCTACACCTTC	CASGVTGGPGGYTF
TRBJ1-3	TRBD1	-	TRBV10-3	TGTGCCACCTTACAGGGGGACGTCTCTGGAAACACCATATATTTT	CATLQGDVSGNTIYF
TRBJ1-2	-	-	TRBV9	TGTGCCAGCAGCTCCCCCCGACAGAATGGCTACACCTTC	CASSSPRQNGYTF
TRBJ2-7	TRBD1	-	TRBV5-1	TGCGCCAGCAGCTTGGCCGGACAGGGAACCCCCTACGAGCAGTACTTC	CASSLAGQGTPYEQYF
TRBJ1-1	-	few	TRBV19	TGTGCCAGTAGACCGGGGGGGGTGGACACTGAAGCTTTCTTT	CASRPGGVDTEAFF
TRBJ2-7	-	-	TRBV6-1	TGTGCCAGCAGTGAAGGTGGCACCCAGGCGCACTTC	CASSEGGTQAHF
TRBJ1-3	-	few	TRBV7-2	TGTGCCAGCAGCTTGGGGACACCCCGGGGAAACACCATATATTTT	CASSLGTPRGNTIYF
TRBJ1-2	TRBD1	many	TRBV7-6	TGTGCCAGCAGCCCCTATGGGACAGCTAACTATGGCTACACCTTC	CASSPYGTANYGYTF
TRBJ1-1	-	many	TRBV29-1	TGCAGCGTTGAGTACAGTTACACTGAAGCTTTCTTT	CSVEYSYTEAFF
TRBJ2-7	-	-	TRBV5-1	TGCGCCAGCAGCTTGGACTTGGGGGACGAGCAGTACTTC	CASSLDLGDEQYF
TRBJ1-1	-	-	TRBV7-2	TGTGCCAGCAGCTCAGTCGGGGGGAAGGGGATCTTT	CASSSVGGKGIF
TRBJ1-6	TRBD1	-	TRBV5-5	TGTGCCAGCAGCTTGGAACCGGGACAGGGGAAACCACCCCTCCACTTT	CASSLEPGQGKPPLHF
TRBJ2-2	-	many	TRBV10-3	TGTGCCATCAGTGACGAGAAGACCGGGGAGCTGTTTTTT	CAISDEKTGELFF
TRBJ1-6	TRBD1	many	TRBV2	TGTGCCAGCAGCCAGGGGGCGAATTCACCCCTCCACTTT	CASSQGANSPLHF
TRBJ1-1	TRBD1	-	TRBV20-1	TGCAGTGCGCAGACAGGGGAACTACCCCAAGCTCTCTTT	CSAQTGELPQALF
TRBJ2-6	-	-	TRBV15	TGTGCCACCAGCAGCTTAGTCCTGGCTGGGGCCAACGTCCTGACTTTC	CATSSLVLAGANVLTF
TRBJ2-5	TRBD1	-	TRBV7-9	TGTGCCAGCAGCTCTCCCGACAGGGACCAAGAGACCCAGTACTTC	CASSSPDRDQETQYF
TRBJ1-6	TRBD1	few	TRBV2	TGTGCCAGCAGTGAAGCGGACAGGTTTAATTCACCCCTCCACTTT	CASSEADRFNSPLHF
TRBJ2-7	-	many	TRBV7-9	TGTGCCAGCAGCGCAGGGTTTTTGAGCGAGCAGTACTTC	CASSAGFLSEQYF
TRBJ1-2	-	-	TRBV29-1	TGCAGCTTGGGGCCGATCGGAGAGTATGGCTACACCTTC	CSLGPIGEYGYTF
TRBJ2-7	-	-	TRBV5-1	TGCGCCAGCAGCTTTGGACGGGAGAGCTCCTACGAGCAGTACTTC	CASSFGRESSYEQYF